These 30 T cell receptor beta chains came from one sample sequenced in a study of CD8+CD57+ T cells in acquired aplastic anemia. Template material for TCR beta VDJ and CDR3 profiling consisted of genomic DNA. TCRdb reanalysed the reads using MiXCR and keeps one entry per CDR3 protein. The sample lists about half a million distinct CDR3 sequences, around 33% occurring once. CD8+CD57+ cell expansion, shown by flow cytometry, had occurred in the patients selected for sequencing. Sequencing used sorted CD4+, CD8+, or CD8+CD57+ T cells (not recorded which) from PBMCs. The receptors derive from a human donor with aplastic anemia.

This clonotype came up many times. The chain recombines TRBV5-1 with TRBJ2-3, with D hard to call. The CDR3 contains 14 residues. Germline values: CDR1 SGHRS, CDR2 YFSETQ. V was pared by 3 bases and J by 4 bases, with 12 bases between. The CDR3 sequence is CASSYGLSADTQYF. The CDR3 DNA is TGCGCCAGCAGCTATGGGTTGTCCGCAGATACGCAGTATTTT.

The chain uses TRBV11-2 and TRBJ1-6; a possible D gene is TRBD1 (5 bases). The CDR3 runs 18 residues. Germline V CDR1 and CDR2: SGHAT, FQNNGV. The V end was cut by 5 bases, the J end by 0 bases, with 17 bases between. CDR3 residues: CASSETATGSSYNSPLHF. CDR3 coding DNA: TGTGCCAGCAGCGAGACAGCAACGGGCAGCTCCTATAATTCACCCCTCCACTTT.

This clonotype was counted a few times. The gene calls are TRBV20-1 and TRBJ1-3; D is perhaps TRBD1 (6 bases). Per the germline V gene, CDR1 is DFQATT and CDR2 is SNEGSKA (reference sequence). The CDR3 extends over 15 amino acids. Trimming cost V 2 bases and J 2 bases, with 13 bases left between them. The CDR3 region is CSARTGTRPGNTIYF. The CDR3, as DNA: TGCAGTGCTAGAACCGGGACACGGCCTGGAAACACCATATATTTT.

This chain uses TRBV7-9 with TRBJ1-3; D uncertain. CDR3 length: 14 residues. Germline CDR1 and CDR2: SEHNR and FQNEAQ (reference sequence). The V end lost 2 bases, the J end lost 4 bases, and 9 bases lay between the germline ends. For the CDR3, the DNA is TGTGCCAGCAGCTTACAGCTAGCCGGAAACACCATATATTTT. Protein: CASSLQLAGNTIYF.

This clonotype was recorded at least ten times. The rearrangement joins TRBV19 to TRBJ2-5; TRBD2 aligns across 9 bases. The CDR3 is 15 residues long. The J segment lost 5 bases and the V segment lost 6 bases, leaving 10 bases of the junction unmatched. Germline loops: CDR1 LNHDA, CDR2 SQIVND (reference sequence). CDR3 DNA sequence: TGTGCCAGTAGAGAAAAAGCGGGGGGCACGGAGACCCAGTACTTC. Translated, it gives CASREKAGGTETQYF.

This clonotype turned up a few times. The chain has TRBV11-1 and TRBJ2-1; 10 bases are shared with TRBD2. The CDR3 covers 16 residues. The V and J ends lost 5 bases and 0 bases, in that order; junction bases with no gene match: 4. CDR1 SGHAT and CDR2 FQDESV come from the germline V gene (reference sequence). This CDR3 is CASSGPSGSSYNEQFF. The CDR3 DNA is TGTGCCAGCAGCGGCCCTAGCGGGAGCTCCTACAATGAGCAGTTCTTC.

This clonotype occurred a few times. Here the CDR3 DNA reads TGCGCCAGCAGTGAGCCGGGACTAAATGGAGCCCAGTACTTC. Translated, it gives CASSEPGLNGAQYF. V is TRBV10-2 and J is TRBJ2-5; 7 bases match TRBD2. Unmatched junction bases numbered 9, after V lost 2 bases and J lost 9 bases. The germline V gene has CDR1 WSHSY and CDR2 SAAADI. The CDR3 is 14 amino acids.

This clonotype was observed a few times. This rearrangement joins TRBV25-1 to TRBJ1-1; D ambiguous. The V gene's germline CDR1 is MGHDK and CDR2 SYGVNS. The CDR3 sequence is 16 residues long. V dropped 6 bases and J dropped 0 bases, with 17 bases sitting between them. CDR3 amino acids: CASSASPGSMNTEAFF. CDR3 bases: TGTGCCAGCAGCGCCAGTCCTGGTAGCATGAACACTGAAGCTTTCTTT.

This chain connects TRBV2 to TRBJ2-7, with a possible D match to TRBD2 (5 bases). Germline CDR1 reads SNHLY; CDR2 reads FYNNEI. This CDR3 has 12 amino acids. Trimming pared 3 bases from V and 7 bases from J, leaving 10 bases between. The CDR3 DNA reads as TGTGCCAGCAGTGATAACCGGGGAGAGCAGTACTTC. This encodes CASSDNRGEQYF.

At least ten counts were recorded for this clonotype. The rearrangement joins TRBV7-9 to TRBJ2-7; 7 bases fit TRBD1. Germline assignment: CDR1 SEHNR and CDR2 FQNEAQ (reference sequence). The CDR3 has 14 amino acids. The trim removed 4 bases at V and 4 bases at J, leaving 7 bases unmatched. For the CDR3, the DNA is TGTGCCAGCAGCTCTACTAGGGACAGTTACGAGCAGTACTTC. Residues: CASSSTRDSYEQYF. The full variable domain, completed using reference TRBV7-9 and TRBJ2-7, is DTGVSQNPRHKITKRGQNVTFRCDPISEHNRLYWYRQTLGQGPEFLTYFQNEAQLEKSRLLSDRFSAERPKGSFSTLEIQRTEQGDSAMYLCASSSTRDSYEQYFGPGTRLTVT.

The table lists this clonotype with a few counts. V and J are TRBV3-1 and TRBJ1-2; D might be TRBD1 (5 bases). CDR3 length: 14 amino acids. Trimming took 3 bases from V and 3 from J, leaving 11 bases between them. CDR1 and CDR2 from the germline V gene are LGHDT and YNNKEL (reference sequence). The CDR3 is CASSQGDGHYGYTF. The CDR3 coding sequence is TGTGCCAGCAGCCAGGGGGACGGACACTATGGCTACACCTTC.

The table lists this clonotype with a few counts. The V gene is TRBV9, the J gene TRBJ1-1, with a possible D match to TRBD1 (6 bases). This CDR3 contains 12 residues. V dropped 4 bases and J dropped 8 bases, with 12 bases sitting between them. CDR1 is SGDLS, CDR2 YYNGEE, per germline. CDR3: CASSTRGSEAFF. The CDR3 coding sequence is TGTGCCAGCAGCACCAGGGGTTCGGAAGCTTTCTTT.

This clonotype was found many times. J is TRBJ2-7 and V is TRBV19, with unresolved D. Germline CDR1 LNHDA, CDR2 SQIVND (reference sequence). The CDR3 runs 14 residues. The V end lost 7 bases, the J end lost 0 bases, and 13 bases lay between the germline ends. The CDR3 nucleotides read TGTGCCAGTACCACGACGGGTAGCTCCTACGAGCAGTACTTC. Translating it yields CASTTTGSSYEQYF.

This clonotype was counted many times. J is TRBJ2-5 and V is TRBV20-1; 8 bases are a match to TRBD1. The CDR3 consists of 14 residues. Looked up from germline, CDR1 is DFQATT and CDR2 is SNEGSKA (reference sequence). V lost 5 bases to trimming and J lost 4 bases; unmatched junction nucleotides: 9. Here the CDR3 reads CSAVPGQVPETQYF. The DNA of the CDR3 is TGCAGTGCTGTACCGGGACAGGTCCCAGAGACCCAGTACTTC.

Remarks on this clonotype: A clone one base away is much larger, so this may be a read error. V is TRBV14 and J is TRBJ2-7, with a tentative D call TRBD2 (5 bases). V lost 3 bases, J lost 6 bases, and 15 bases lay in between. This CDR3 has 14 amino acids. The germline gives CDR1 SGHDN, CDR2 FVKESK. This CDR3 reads CASSQHLRGTEQYF. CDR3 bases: TGTGCCAGCAGCCAGCACTTACGGGGAACCGAGCAGTACTTC.

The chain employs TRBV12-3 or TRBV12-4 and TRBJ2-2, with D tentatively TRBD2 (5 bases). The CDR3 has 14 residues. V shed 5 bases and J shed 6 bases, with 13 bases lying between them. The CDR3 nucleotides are TGTGCCAGCAGTCCCGGGAACTTTCCCGGGGAGCTGTTTTTT. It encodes CASSPGNFPGELFF.

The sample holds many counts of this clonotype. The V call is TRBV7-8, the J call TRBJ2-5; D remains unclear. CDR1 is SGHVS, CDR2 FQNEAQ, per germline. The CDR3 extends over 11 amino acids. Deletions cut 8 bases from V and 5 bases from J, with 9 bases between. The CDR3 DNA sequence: TGTGCCAGCTTGAAAACGGAGACCCAGTACTTC. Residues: CASLKTETQYF. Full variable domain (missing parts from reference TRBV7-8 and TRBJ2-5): GAGVSQSPRYKVAKRGQDVALRCDPISGHVSLFWYQQALGQGPEFLTYFQNEAQLDKSGLPSDRFFAERPEGSVSTLKIQRTQQEDSAVYLCASLKTETQYFGPGTRLLVL.

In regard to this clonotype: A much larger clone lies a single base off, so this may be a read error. The CDR3 loop reads CTSRVAGRFNEQFF. Written as DNA, the CDR3 is TGCACCAGCAGGGTAGCGGGGCGATTCAATGAGCAGTTCTTC. The chain has TRBV10-2 and TRBJ2-1; 8 nucleotides agree with TRBD2. Germline CDR1 reads WSHSY; CDR2 reads SAAADI. The CDR3 length is 14 residues.

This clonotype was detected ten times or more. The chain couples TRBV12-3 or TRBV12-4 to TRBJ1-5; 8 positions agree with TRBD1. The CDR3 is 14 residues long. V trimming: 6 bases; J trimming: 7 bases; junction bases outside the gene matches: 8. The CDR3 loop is CASSYETGVQPQHF. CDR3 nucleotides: TGTGCCAGCAGCTACGAGACAGGGGTGCAGCCCCAGCATTTT.

The CDR3 region is CAWSDRGRQPQHF. DNA of the CDR3: TGTGCCTGGAGTGACAGGGGCAGGCAGCCCCAGCATTTT. The chain uses TRBV30 and TRBJ1-5; 7 bases match TRBD1. CDR1 is GTSNPN, CDR2 SVGIG, per germline (reference sequence). The CDR3 consists of 13 residues. Germline trimming cut 1 base from V and 7 bases from J; bases unmatched to any gene: 4.

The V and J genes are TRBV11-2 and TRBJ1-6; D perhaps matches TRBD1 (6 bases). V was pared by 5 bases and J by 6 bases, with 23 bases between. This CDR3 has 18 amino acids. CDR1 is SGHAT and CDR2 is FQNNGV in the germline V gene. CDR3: CASSLRPGGTAANSPLHF. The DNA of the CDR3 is TGTGCCAGCAGCCTCCGACCCGGGGGCACCGCCGCTAATTCACCCCTCCACTTT. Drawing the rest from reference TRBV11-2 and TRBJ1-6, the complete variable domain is EAGVAQSPRYKIIEKRQSVAFWCNPISGHATLYWYQQILGQGPKLLIQFQNNGVVDDSQLPKDRFSAERLKGVDSTLKIQPAKLEDSAVYLCASSLRPGGTAANSPLHFGNGTRLTVT.

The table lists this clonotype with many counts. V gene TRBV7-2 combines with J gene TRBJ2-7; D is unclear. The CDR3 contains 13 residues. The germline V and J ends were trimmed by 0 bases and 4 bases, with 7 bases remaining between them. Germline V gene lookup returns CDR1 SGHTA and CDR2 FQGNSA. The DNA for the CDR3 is TGTGCCAGCAGCTTAGCGGAGAAGTACGAGCAGTACTTC. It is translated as CASSLAEKYEQYF. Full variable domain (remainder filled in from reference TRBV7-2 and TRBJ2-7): GAGVSQSPSNKVTEKGKDVELRCDPISGHTALYWYRQSLGQGLEFLIYFQGNSAPDKSGLPSDRFSAERTGGSVSTLTIQRTQQEDSAVYLCASSLAEKYEQYFGPGTRLTVT.

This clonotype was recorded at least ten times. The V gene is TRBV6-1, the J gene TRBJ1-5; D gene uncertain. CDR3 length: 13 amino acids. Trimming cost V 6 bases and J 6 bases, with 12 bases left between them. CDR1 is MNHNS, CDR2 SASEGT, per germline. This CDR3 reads CASSQRDGQPQHF. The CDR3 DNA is TGTGCCAGCAGCCAACGGGATGGTCAGCCCCAGCATTTT.

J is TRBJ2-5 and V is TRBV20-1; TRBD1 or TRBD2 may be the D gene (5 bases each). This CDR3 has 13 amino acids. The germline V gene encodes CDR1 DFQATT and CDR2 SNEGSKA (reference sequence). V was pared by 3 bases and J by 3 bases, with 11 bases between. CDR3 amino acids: CSASFGAEETQYF. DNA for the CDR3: TGCAGTGCTAGTTTCGGGGCCGAAGAGACCCAGTACTTC.

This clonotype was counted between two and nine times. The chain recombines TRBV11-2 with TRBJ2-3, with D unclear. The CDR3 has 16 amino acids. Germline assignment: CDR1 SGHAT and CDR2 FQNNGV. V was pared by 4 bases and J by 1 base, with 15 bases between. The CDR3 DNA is TGTGCCAGCAGCTCCCGTACGCCGACGGGCACAGATACGCAGTATTTT. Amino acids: CASSSRTPTGTDTQYF.

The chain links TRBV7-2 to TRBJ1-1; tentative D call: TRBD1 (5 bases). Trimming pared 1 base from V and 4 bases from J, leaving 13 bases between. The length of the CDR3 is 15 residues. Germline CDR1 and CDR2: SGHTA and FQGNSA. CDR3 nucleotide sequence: TGTGCCAGCAGCTTAGGGTGGGGCGGTAGCACTGAAGCTTTCTTT. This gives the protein CASSLGWGGSTEAFF.

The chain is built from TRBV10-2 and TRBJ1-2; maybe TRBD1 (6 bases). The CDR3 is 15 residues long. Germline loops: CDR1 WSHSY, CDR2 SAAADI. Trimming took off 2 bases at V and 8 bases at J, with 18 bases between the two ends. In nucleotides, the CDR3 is TGCGCCAGCAGTGAGGGGCGACAGGCCGCACAGGGCTACACCTTC. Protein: CASSEGRQAAQGYTF.

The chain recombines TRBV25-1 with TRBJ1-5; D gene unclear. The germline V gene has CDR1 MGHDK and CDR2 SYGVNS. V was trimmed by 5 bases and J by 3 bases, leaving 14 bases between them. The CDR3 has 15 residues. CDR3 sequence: CASSFVAGANQPQHF. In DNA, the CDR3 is TGTGCCAGCAGTTTCGTGGCGGGTGCCAATCAGCCCCAGCATTTT.

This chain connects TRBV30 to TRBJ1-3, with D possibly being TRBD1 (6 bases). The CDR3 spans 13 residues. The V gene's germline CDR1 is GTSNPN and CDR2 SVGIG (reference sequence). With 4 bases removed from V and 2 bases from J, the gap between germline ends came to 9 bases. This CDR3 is CAWNSGAGNTIYF. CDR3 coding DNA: TGTGCCTGGAACTCAGGGGCTGGAAACACCATATATTTT.

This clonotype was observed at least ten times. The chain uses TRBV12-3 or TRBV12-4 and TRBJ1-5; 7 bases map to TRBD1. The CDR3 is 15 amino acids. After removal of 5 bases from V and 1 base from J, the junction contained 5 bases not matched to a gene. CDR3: CASSTNRGSNQPQHF. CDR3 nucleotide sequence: TGTGCCAGCAGTACTAACAGGGGAAGCAATCAGCCCCAGCATTTT.